The TCR beta chain under discussion was sequenced for a study of PD-1 blockade in classical Hodgkin lymphoma. The CDR3 covers 11 residues. The germline V and J ends were trimmed by 5 bases and 3 bases, with 4 bases remaining between them. Germline-derived CDR1 and CDR2 are SGHVS and FNYEAQ. Overall study findings and caveats: TCR diversity rose significantly by C4D1 in CD4+ but not CD8+ cells. According to reports, newly diagnosed patients had lower baseline TCR diversity than healthy donors, and relapsed/refractory patients had lower baseline TCR diversity still. Although disease activity or prior therapy may be involved, causes of the repertoire differences remain undefined. Baseline diversity in complete responders resembled that of newly diagnosed patients.

The patients all showed relapse after autologous stem cell transplantation, while their brentuximab vedotin exposure varied. In the case of this clone: Antigen unknown.

Profiling relied on immunoSEQ multiplex PCR, and the TCRdb table lists in-frame clones only, not all of them. Seen here are over 20,000 clones, just over 85% observed once, and the top ten hold roughly 2.6%. Material: peripheral blood mononuclear cells (PBMCs), obtained at baseline. The source of this sequence is a human donor with classical Hodgkin lymphoma. This chain links TRBV7-6 with TRBJ2-5, with D uncertain. CDR3: CASSPKETQYF. The CDR3 region has the DNA TGTGCCAGCAGCCCTAAAGAGACCCAGTACTTC.